This is a list of T cell receptor beta chains from one sample in a study of shared clonotypes between healthy human individuals. The method was immunoSEQ multiplex PCR; TCRdb's version includes in-frame clones alone and lacks a portion of them. In the table there are about 1.5 million clones, approximately 98% of which are singletons. Sequencing was carried out using naive CD4+ T cells sorted from blood. These receptors were taken from a man younger than 40 in good health. Both conserved end residues are part of each CDR3. The order of the fields is V gene, D gene, J gene, clone size, CDR3 protein, CDR3 DNA. D genes are given only for firm matches. Only some rows state a clone size, as once, few, many or a class for expanded clones.

TRBV2	-	TRBJ1-1	once	CASRRTDYTEAFF	TGTGCCAGCAGACGGACTGATTACACTGAAGCTTTCTTT
TRBV18	TRBD2	TRBJ2-2	-	CASSQKASGSTGELFF	TGTGCCAGCTCGCAAAAGGCTAGCGGGAGCACCGGGGAGCTGTTTTTT
TRBV19	TRBD1	TRBJ1-1	-	CASSFLGGQGSTEAFF	TGTGCCAGTAGTTTCCTTGGCGGACAGGGGAGTACTGAAGCTTTCTTT
TRBV27	-	TRBJ2-2	-	CASSSMGLYTGELFF	TGTGCCAGCAGTTCTATGGGACTCTACACCGGGGAGCTGTTTTTT
TRBV5-6	TRBD1	TRBJ2-5	-	CASSSERGQVRETQYF	TGTGCCAGCAGCTCCGAAAGGGGACAGGTCCGGGAGACCCAGTACTTC
TRBV5-1	TRBD2	TRBJ2-1	once	CASSLAASGREAVF	TGCGCCAGCAGCTTGGCGGCTAGCGGGAGGGAGGCGGTCTTC
TRBV9	TRBD2	TRBJ2-7	-	CASSVGGTSGLYEQYF	TGTGCCAGCAGCGTAGGGGGGACTAGCGGATTATACGAGCAGTACTTC
TRBV2	-	TRBJ2-3	-	CASSVIGNTQYF	TGTGCCAGCAGTGTTATCGGGAATACGCAGTATTTT
TRBV28	-	TRBJ1-5	-	CASRRFGGINQPQHF	TGTGCCAGCAGGAGGTTCGGGGGAATAAATCAGCCCCAGCATTTT
TRBV10-3	-	TRBJ1-2	-	CAISDLQGPHGYTF	TGTGCCATCAGTGACCTACAGGGACCCCACGGCTACACCTTC
TRBV7-3	TRBD2	TRBJ2-7	-	CASSLVKASGRYEQYF	TGTGCCAGCAGCTTAGTAAAAGCTAGCGGGAGGTACGAGCAGTACTTC
TRBV9	-	TRBJ2-7	-	CASSVEIGSEQYF	TGTGCCAGCAGCGTAGAAATAGGGAGCGAGCAGTACTTC
TRBV7-9	-	TRBJ2-1	-	CASSLHSNYNEQFF	TGTGCCAGCAGCTTACATAGTAACTACAATGAGCAGTTCTTC
TRBV29-1	TRBD2	TRBJ2-3	-	CSPDQRDGREVADTQYF	TGCAGCCCGGATCAGCGGGACGGGCGGGAGGTCGCAGATACGCAGTATTTT
TRBV2	TRBD1	TRBJ1-2	-	CARAGTGGFGYTF	TGTGCCAGGGCCGGGACAGGGGGCTTTGGCTACACCTTC
TRBV10-3	-	TRBJ1-2	-	CAISESGSGRLNYGYTF	TGTGCCATCAGTGAGTCAGGGTCGGGACGGCTTAACTATGGCTACACCTTC
TRBV15	TRBD2	TRBJ2-5	-	CATSTLAGVETQYF	TGTGCCACCAGCACTTTAGCGGGAGTGGAGACCCAGTACTTC
TRBV19	-	TRBJ2-3	-	CASSIAPLGAWGTDTQYF	TGTGCCAGTAGTATAGCCCCCTTGGGGGCTTGGGGGACAGATACGCAGTATTTT
TRBV15	-	TRBJ2-2	-	CATSGGVDTGELFF	TGTGCCACCAGCGGGGGAGTCGACACCGGGGAGCTGTTTTTT
TRBV7-6	-	TRBJ2-2	-	CASSPIPTGELFF	TGTGCCAGCAGCCCCATACCCACCGGGGAGCTGTTTTTT
TRBV4-1	TRBD2	TRBJ2-1	-	CASSQAGTSGEQFF	TGCGCCAGCAGCCAAGCCGGGACTAGCGGAGAGCAGTTCTTC
TRBV27	-	TRBJ1-4	-	CASSSGSTNEKLFF	TGTGCCAGCAGTTCGGGCTCAACTAATGAAAAACTGTTTTTT
TRBV21-1	-	TRBJ2-7	-	CASSSRSVYEQYF	TGTGCCAGCAGCTCCCGTTCTGTCTACGAGCAGTACTTC
TRBV11-2	-	TRBJ2-7	-	CASSALQGGYEQYF	TGTGCCAGCAGCGCCCTACAGGGGGGGTACGAGCAGTACTTC
TRBV5-1	-	TRBJ2-5	-	CASSFGRTFETQYF	TGCGCCAGCAGCTTTGGACGGACTTTTGAGACCCAGTACTTC
TRBV5-1	-	TRBJ2-5	-	CASSRNGGETQYF	TGTGCCAGCAGCCGTAATGGGGGGGAGACCCAGTACTTC
TRBV6-5	-	TRBJ2-7	-	CASSLRTEPYEQYF	TGTGCCAGCAGTCTTCGGACCGAACCCTACGAGCAGTACTTC